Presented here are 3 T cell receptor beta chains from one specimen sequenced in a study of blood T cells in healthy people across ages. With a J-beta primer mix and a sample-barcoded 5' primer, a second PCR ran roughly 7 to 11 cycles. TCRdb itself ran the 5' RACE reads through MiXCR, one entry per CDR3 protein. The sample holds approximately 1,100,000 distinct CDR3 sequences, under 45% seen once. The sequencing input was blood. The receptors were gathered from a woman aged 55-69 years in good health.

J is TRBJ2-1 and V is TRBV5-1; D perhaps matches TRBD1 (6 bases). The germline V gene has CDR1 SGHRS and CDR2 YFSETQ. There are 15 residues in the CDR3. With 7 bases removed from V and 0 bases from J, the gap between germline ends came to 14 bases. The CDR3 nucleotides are TGCGCCAGCTACGGGGACATTAGCTCCTACAATGAGCAGTTCTTC. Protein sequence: CASYGDISSYNEQFF.

The CDR3 spells CASSQVHRTYNEQFF. The CDR3 DNA reads TGCGCCAGCAGCCAAGTTCACAGGACGTACAATGAGCAGTTCTTC. J is TRBJ2-1 and V is TRBV4-1; TRBD1 is a possible D gene (5 bases). V lost 1 base, J lost 4 bases, and 11 bases lay in between. Germline V gene sequence: CDR1 MGHRA, CDR2 YSYEKL. This CDR3 contains 15 residues.

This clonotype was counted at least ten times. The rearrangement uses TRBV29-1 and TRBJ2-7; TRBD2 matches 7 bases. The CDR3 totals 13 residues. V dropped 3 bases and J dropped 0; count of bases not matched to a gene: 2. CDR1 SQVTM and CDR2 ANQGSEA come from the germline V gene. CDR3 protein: CSVDGTNSYEQYF. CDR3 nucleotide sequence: TGCAGCGTTGACGGGACTAACTCCTACGAGCAGTACTTC.